Listed here are 2 T cell receptor beta chains from one sample, sequenced in a study of T cell responses to AZD1222 COVID-19 vaccine. Sequenced by immunoSEQ multiplex PCR; TCRdb stores in-frame clones only, minus some. The data hold 95,000 to 150,000 clones, with about 91% observed a single time. The sample in question was peripheral blood, obtained on day 0 of AZD1222 vaccination. These receptors all stem from an adult in good health.

V and J are TRBV12-3 or TRBV12-4 and TRBJ1-5; D is ambiguous. The CDR3 is made up of 12 amino acids. The V gene lost 4 bases and the J gene lost 6 bases, with 7 bases spanning the gap. CDR3 in DNA: TGTGCCAGCAGTTATGACACTCAGCCCCAGCATTTT. Translated: CASSYDTQPQHF.

This chain joins TRBV3-1 (or the pseudogene TRBV3-2) and TRBJ1-3; 7 nucleotides line up with TRBD1. The CDR3 extends over 12 amino acids. V lost 4 bases to trimming and J lost 8 bases; unmatched junction nucleotides: 2. Germline CDR1 is LGHDT and CDR2 is YNNKEL (reference sequence). The CDR3: CASSPQGYTIYF. CDR3 in DNA: TGTGCCAGCAGCCCACAGGGGTACACCATATATTTT.